The 23 T cell receptor beta chains below were found in one sample sequenced in a study of CD8+ T cells in alopecia areata. cDNA prepared by RNA extraction and subsequent reverse transcription served as the template for sequencing. Profiled with immunoSEQ multiplex PCR; TCRdb holds only in-frame clones, not every one. The table includes some 130,000 clones, approximately 49% detected once. The sample here was CD8+ T cells sorted from blood, taken at week 0. The receptors shown here come from a human donor with alopecia areata.

This chain connects TRBV25-1 to TRBJ2-5; maybe TRBD2 (6 bases). Germline V gives CDR1 MGHDK, CDR2 SYGVNS. The CDR3 is made up of 17 amino acids. Trimming removed 4 bases from V and 5 bases from J, with 23 bases in between. The CDR3 DNA reads TGTGCCAGCAGTGGTCGTGGAGGGGAGAGAGGAAGGGAGACCCAGTACTTC. Translation: CASSGRGGERGRETQYF.

The chain recombines TRBV4-3 with TRBJ2-7; 9 nucleotides match TRBD1. The CDR3 spans 16 residues. Germline V gene lookup returns CDR1 LGHNA and CDR2 YSLEER. V gave up 3 bases and J gave up 5 bases; unmatched junction bases: 11. CDR3 in DNA: TGCGCCAGCAGCCAGGAACCGGGACAGGGAGGGAACGAGCAGTACTTC. Translated, it gives CASSQEPGQGGNEQYF.

This clone was counted a few times. The rearrangement links TRBV13 to TRBJ2-7; D is unclear. Trimming cost V 0 bases and J 2 bases, with 11 bases left between them. Germline V gives CDR1 PRHDT, CDR2 FYEKMQ (reference sequence). CDR3 length equals 15 residues. The CDR3 region is CASSLGPTAPYEQYF. Here the CDR3 DNA reads TGTGCCAGCAGCTTAGGACCGACCGCCCCCTACGAGCAGTACTTC.

The chain carries TRBV27 and TRBJ2-7, with a tentative D call TRBD1 (6 bases). V lost 4 bases and J lost 0, with 13 bases in between. This CDR3 comprises 15 residues. Germline V CDR1 and CDR2: MNHEY, SMNVEV (reference sequence). Here the CDR3 reads CASSYDVDSSYEQYF. The CDR3 DNA sequence: TGTGCCAGCAGTTACGACGTGGACAGCTCCTACGAGCAGTACTTC.

This clone was picked up a small number of times. Different DNA sequences within this sample yield the same CDR3. The chain couples TRBV29-1 to TRBJ2-7, with 9 bases lining up with TRBD1. The CDR3 has 13 amino acids. Germline CDR1 reads SQVTM; CDR2 reads ANQGSEA. With V trimmed by 1 base and J by 4 bases, 2 bases remained unmatched. The CDR3 sequence is CSVEGDRAYEQYF. The CDR3 bases are TGCAGCGTTGAAGGGGACAGGGCGTACGAGCAGTACTTC.

The chain recombines TRBV5-1 with TRBJ1-5; no clear D. Germline CDR1 SGHRS, CDR2 YFSETQ. The CDR3 runs 13 residues. V lost 0 bases and J 3 bases, leaving 4 bases between the germline ends. The CDR3 DNA is TGCGCCAGCAGCTTGGATTCCAATCAGCCCCAGCATTTT. It codes for CASSLDSNQPQHF.

V and J are TRBV30 and TRBJ2-3; D may be TRBD1 (5 bases). The CDR3 is made up of 17 amino acids. The germline V and J ends were trimmed by 0 bases and 1 base, with 17 bases remaining between them. The germline gives CDR1 GTSNPN, CDR2 SVGIG (reference sequence). The CDR3 loop reads CAWSVNRQTLRTDTQYF. The CDR3, as DNA: TGTGCCTGGAGTGTAAATCGACAGACCCTCCGCACAGATACGCAGTATTTT.

A remark on this clone: Additional DNA sequences in this sample encode the identical CDR3. This sequence joins TRBV27 and TRBJ1-2; D remains unclear. V shed 2 bases and J shed 8 bases, with 9 bases lying between them. The CDR3 extends over 12 amino acids. The germline gives CDR1 MNHEY, CDR2 SMNVEV (reference sequence). CDR3 sequence (DNA): TGTGCCAGCAGTTTACGTGGCGGGGGCTACACCTTC. Its translation is CASSLRGGGYTF.

A note on this clone: Other nucleotide sequences in the sample specify the same CDR3. In DNA form, the CDR3 reads TGCGCCAGCAGCCAAGACGCGGGGGCCTACGAGCAGTACTTC. This encodes CASSQDAGAYEQYF. The chain recombines TRBV4-1 with TRBJ2-7; TRBD2 matches 7 bases. With V trimmed by 0 bases and J by 2 bases, 1 base remained unmatched. This CDR3 is built from 14 residues. CDR1 and CDR2 (germline): MGHRA, YSYEKL.

The CDR3 nucleotides are TGTGCCAGCAGCCCAAACAGGGACTACGAGCAGTACTTC. Protein sequence: CASSPNRDYEQYF. This chain uses TRBV11-2 with TRBJ2-7; possibly TRBD1 for D (6 bases). V was clipped by 5 bases and J by 3 bases, with 11 bases between them. The CDR3 covers 13 residues. Per germline, CDR1 SGHAT and CDR2 FQNNGV.

The rearrangement joins TRBV10-3 to TRBJ1-6; D gene uncertain. V was clipped by 10 bases and J by 4 bases, with 8 bases between them. Per germline, CDR1 ENHRY and CDR2 SYGVKD. The CDR3 loop spans 12 amino acids. CDR3 bases: TGTGCCAGCAGACAATATAATTCACCCCTCCACTTT. Protein sequence: CASRQYNSPLHF.

This clone was recorded a few times. CDR3 residues: CASSATGPNTGELFF. CDR3 bases: TGCGCCAGCAGCGCCACAGGGCCCAACACCGGGGAGCTGTTTTTT. This chain uses TRBV5-1 with TRBJ2-2, with D perhaps matching TRBD1 (6 bases). Germline lookup yields CDR1 SGHRS and CDR2 YFSETQ. The CDR3 has 15 amino acids. V was pared by 4 bases and J by 2 bases, with 12 bases between.

This sequence joins TRBV5-4 and TRBJ1-4; 7 bases are shared with TRBD1. Germline CDR1 reads SGHNT; CDR2 reads YYREEE (reference sequence). The CDR3 has 15 residues. V shed 0 bases, J shed 8 bases, and the junction held 7 bases outside the gene matches. The CDR3 region is CASSLGQGEGEKLFF. The CDR3 DNA follows: TGTGCCAGCAGCTTGGGACAGGGCGAGGGGGAAAAACTGTTTTTT.

This clone was counted between two and nine times. The chain recombines TRBV6-5 with TRBJ2-2; the D is unclear. V was pared by 2 bases and J by 10 bases, with 14 bases between. The CDR3 totals 14 residues. The germline CDR1 and CDR2 sequences are MNHEY and SVGAGI. CDR3 region: CASSYELASAELFF. For the CDR3, the DNA is TGTGCCAGCAGTTACGAGTTGGCGTCAGCGGAGCTGTTTTTT.

This chain connects TRBV13 to TRBJ1-2; TRBD1 agrees at 7 bases. This CDR3 region has 15 residues. The junction had 12 bases not matched to a gene; V was cut back by 8 bases and J by 3 bases. The germline V gene has CDR1 PRHDT and CDR2 FYEKMQ (reference sequence). CDR3 amino acids: CASSLGATGDYGYTF. CDR3 sequence (DNA): TGTGCCAGCTCCTTAGGGGCCACAGGGGACTATGGCTACACCTTC.

This clone appeared a few times. The chain couples TRBV14 to TRBJ2-1; 9 positions match TRBD2. The CDR3 is 16 residues long. CDR1 SGHDN and CDR2 FVKESK come from the germline V gene. Losses at the gene ends were 3 bases for V and 0 bases for J; bases not matched to a gene: 3. CDR3 in amino acids: CASSQIAGDSYNEQFF. The CDR3 bases are TGTGCCAGCAGCCAGATAGCGGGGGACTCCTACAATGAGCAGTTCTTC.

This clone has a handful of counts. The chain carries TRBV7-2 and TRBJ2-3, with 8 bases matching TRBD2. Germline CDR1 reads SGHTA; CDR2 reads FQGNSA. With 5 bases clipped from V and 5 bases from J, the junction kept 12 bases outside the gene matches. This CDR3 has 16 amino acids. The CDR3 loop reads CASSLGLALREDTQYF. CDR3 DNA sequence: TGTGCCAGCAGCCTCGGACTAGCCCTCCGAGAAGATACGCAGTATTTT. Filled out from reference TRBV7-2 and TRBJ2-3, the complete variable domain reads GAGVSQSPSNKVTEKGKDVELRCDPISGHTALYWYRQSLGQGLEFLIYFQGNSAPDKSGLPSDRFSAERTGGSVSTLTIQRTQQEDSAVYLCASSLGLALREDTQYFGPGTRLTVL.

The V and J genes are TRBV7-9 and TRBJ2-1; 8 bases map to TRBD1. This CDR3 is 16 amino acids long. Germline loops: CDR1 SEHNR, CDR2 FQNEAQ (reference sequence). Trimming cost V 5 bases and J 14 bases; bases outside gene matches: 20. CDR3 protein: CASSPPNAGQGIREFF. CDR3 DNA: TGTGCCAGCAGCCCCCCCAATGCCGGACAGGGTATTCGGGAGTTCTTC.

Points on this clone: This sample includes further DNA sequences coding for the same CDR3. The V and J genes are TRBV9 and TRBJ2-3, with a weak D call TRBD2 (5 bases). This CDR3 region has 14 residues. The V end was cut by 0 bases, the J end by 0 bases, with 5 bases between. The germline CDR1 and CDR2 sequences are SGDLS and YYNGEE. In DNA, the CDR3 is TGTGCCAGCAGCGTAGCGGGGAGCACAGATACGCAGTATTTT. Translating it yields CASSVAGSTDTQYF.

In DNA form, the CDR3 reads TGCGCCAGCAGCCAAGATCCTAAGTCCGGGACAGTTAATGAAAAACTGTTTTTT. It translates to CASSQDPKSGTVNEKLFF. V and J are TRBV4-1 and TRBJ1-4; 7 bases fit TRBD1. The CDR3 has 18 amino acids. V lost 0 bases, J lost 4 bases, and 11 bases stayed unmatched. Germline CDR1 and CDR2: MGHRA and YSYEKL.

This clone has just a few counts. The gene calls are TRBV30 and TRBJ2-7, with D possibly matching TRBD1 (8 bases). Trimming removed 5 bases at V and 5 bases at J, with 16 bases between. The CDR3 runs to 13 residues. From germline, CDR1 is GTSNPN and CDR2 SVGIG (reference sequence). The CDR3 nucleotides are TGTGCCTGGGGACAGGGAGCGGGACACGAGCAGTACTTC. This gives the protein CAWGQGAGHEQYF.

This clone was seen only a few times. This rearrangement joins TRBV30 to TRBJ2-1; the D call may be TRBD1 or TRBD2 (5 bases each). CDR1 is GTSNPN and CDR2 is SVGIG in the germline V gene (reference sequence). This CDR3 has 13 residues. The ends were cut back, 2 bases at V and 7 bases at J, with 12 bases in the middle. CDR3 DNA: TGTGCCTGGAGTACGGGACCGAGGAATGAGCAGTTCTTC. The encoded protein is CAWSTGPRNEQFF.

V usage is TRBV7-2 and J usage is TRBJ2-7, with 7 bases that match TRBD2. With 5 bases clipped from V and 3 bases from J, the junction kept 7 bases outside the gene matches. This CDR3 contains 14 residues. Germline V gene sequence: CDR1 SGHTA, CDR2 FQGNSA. The DNA for the CDR3 is TGTGCCAGCAGCATGAGGACTAGGGTCTACGAGCAGTACTTC. It encodes CASSMRTRVYEQYF.